This record covers a single TCR beta chain. This entry is derived from a study of human CD8 memory T cell subsets. Preparation of the TCR beta libraries relied on UMI-labeled 5' RACE. Original handling: Every library of TCR beta sequences contained functional CDR3 beta clonotypes numbering between roughly 3,000 and 20,000. TCRdb re-called the 5' RACE reads and catalogs CDR3 proteins one per entry, DNA excluded. The V and J calls come from TCRdb's annotation, not from the publication. The sample table includes roughly 10,000 distinct CDR3 sequences. It was negative magnetic separation that enriched the total CD8+ T cells. The CDR3 has 16 amino acids. Germline V CDR1 and CDR2: MGHRA, YSYEKL.

The V and J genes are TRBV4-1 and TRBJ2-3; the D gene TCRdb calls, TRBD1, cannot be checked with no DNA. The clonotype was recovered from a human donor in good health. What was sequenced was CD8+ T cells from PBMCs. This CDR3 is CASSQSATGVTDTQYF.